Shown below are 29 T cell receptor beta chains from a single sample sequenced in a study of cytomegalovirus exposure and HLA in healthy donors. PCR was performed using 60 Vbeta and 13 Jbeta primers. Generated by immunoSEQ multiplex PCR, the TCRdb table keeps only in-frame clones and is missing some. This table holds 200,000 to 250,000 clones, approximately 79% found once. The sequenced sample consisted of PBMCs. All receptors come from a man between 18 and 29 years old in good health and CMV-seronegative.

Only one count was recorded for this clone. V usage is TRBV5-6 and J usage is TRBJ1-4, with TRBD1 identical over 8 bases. CDR1 SGHDT and CDR2 YYEEEE come from the germline V gene. The trim removed 4 bases at V and 6 bases at J, leaving 8 bases unmatched. This CDR3 is 15 amino acids long. CDR3 region: CASSPLTGVDEKLFF. Here the CDR3 DNA reads TGTGCCAGCAGCCCCCTGACAGGGGTGGATGAAAAACTGTTTTTT.

This clone was recorded once. The genes are TRBV28 and TRBJ2-7; 7 bases agree with TRBD1. CDR1 and CDR2 from the germline V gene are MDHEN and SYDVKM. The CDR3 contains 15 residues. V lost 5 bases to trimming and J lost 2 bases; unmatched junction nucleotides: 9. CDR3 coding DNA: TGTGCCAGCAGTACCTCGGGCAGGGGGACCTACGAGCAGTACTTC. This sequence encodes CASSTSGRGTYEQYF.

This chain uses TRBV2 with TRBJ1-1, with TRBD1 as a possible D gene (6 bases). CDR1 and CDR2 (germline): SNHLY, FYNNEI. The CDR3 runs 15 residues. Trimming took 9 bases from V and 1 from J, leaving 18 bases between them. The CDR3 region is CAREKPGQKNTEAFF. CDR3 sequence (DNA): TGTGCCAGAGAAAAACCGGGACAAAAGAACACTGAAGCTTTCTTT.

This clone was counted a few times. The chain recombines TRBV23-1 with TRBJ2-2, with 7 bases identical to TRBD1. TRBV23-1 is an ORF, and what it does is uncertain. Germline trimming cut 0 bases from V and 1 base from J; bases unmatched to any gene: 8. The CDR3 is 18 amino acids. The CDR3 DNA reads TGCGCCAGCAGTCAATCTTTGACGAGGACAGGGAACACCGGGGAGCTGTTTTTT. Protein: CASSQSLTRTGNTGELFF.

The V and J genes are TRBV6-6 and TRBJ2-7, with D maybe TRBD1 (5 bases). CDR1 MNHNY and CDR2 SVGAGI come from the germline V gene (reference sequence). V was cut by 6 bases and J by 3 bases, with 9 bases left in between. The CDR3 sequence is 12 residues long. This chain's CDR3 is CASRQDSYEQYF. In nucleotides, the CDR3 is TGTGCCAGCAGGCAAGACAGCTACGAGCAGTACTTC.

This sequence joins TRBV9 and TRBJ2-3; 7 positions agree with TRBD1. Trimming cost V 2 bases and J 0 bases; bases outside gene matches: 6. The CDR3 is made up of 16 amino acids. From germline, CDR1 is SGDLS and CDR2 YYNGEE. The CDR3 sequence is CASSVAGTVSTDTQYF. The CDR3 DNA sequence: TGTGCCAGCAGCGTTGCCGGGACAGTGAGCACAGATACGCAGTATTTT.

The gene calls are TRBV7-2 and TRBJ1-1, with TRBD1 matching over 7 bases. The V and J ends lost 6 bases and 4 bases, in that order; junction bases with no gene match: 8. In germline, CDR1 is SGHTA, CDR2 FQGNSA. This CDR3 region has 14 residues. The CDR3 here is CASRPTRGSTEAFF. The DNA of the CDR3 is TGTGCCAGCAGGCCTACCAGGGGGAGCACTGAAGCTTTCTTT.

The rearrangement links TRBV6-1 to TRBJ1-5, with D perhaps matching TRBD1 (5 bases). Germline V lookup: CDR1 MNHNS, CDR2 SASEGT. This CDR3 contains 15 residues. V was shortened by 6 bases and J by 0 bases, with 12 bases between the two germline ends. CDR3 nucleotides: TGTGCCAGCAGCGAAACCAGGGATAGCAATCAGCCCCAGCATTTT. Amino acid sequence: CASSETRDSNQPQHF.

The V and J genes are TRBV9 and TRBJ2-3; TRBD2 aligns across 7 bases. Germline V gene data show CDR1 as SGDLS and CDR2 as YYNGEE. The CDR3 has 17 amino acids. J lost 0 bases, V lost 0 bases, and 7 bases had no gene match. CDR3 sequence reads: CASSVAGLAVSTDTQYF. The CDR3 DNA follows: TGTGCCAGCAGCGTAGCTGGCCTAGCGGTTAGCACAGATACGCAGTATTTT.

The gene calls are TRBV7-2 and TRBJ2-2; 7 bases are shared with TRBD1. The J segment lost 5 bases and the V segment lost 2 bases, leaving 2 bases of the junction unmatched. Germline V CDR1 and CDR2: SGHTA, FQGNSA. This CDR3 is built from 14 residues. The CDR3 region has the DNA TGTGCCAGCAGCTTACAGGGGGTTACCGGGGAGCTGTTTTTT. It translates to CASSLQGVTGELFF. The variable domain in full, completed from reference TRBV7-2 and TRBJ2-2, reads GAGVSQSPSNKVTEKGKDVELRCDPISGHTALYWYRQSLGQGLEFLIYFQGNSAPDKSGLPSDRFSAERTGGSVSTLTIQRTQQEDSAVYLCASSLQGVTGELFFGEGSRLTVL.

The V gene is TRBV6-5, the J gene TRBJ1-2, with TRBD1 as a possible D gene (6 bases). Per germline, CDR1 MNHEY and CDR2 SVGAGI. The CDR3 is 15 residues long. Trimming left V 0 bases short and J 4 bases short, with 12 bases between. In DNA, the CDR3 is TGTGCCAGCAGTTACTCAAACAGGGCGGGCTATGGCTACACCTTC. Translation gives CASSYSNRAGYGYTF.

V and J are TRBV7-8 and TRBJ1-3, with D uncertain. Trimming cost V 5 bases and J 7 bases, with 9 bases left between them. CDR1 is SGHVS and CDR2 is FQNEAQ in the germline V gene. The CDR3 runs to 12 residues. CDR3 nucleotide sequence: TGTGCCAGCAGCACGTCGGGTAACACCATATATTTT. Translated: CASSTSGNTIYF.

The chain couples TRBV30 to TRBJ1-2; D ambiguous. Between the trimmed V and J ends, which lost 3 bases and 5 bases, there was a span of 7 bases. Germline assignment: CDR1 GTSNPN and CDR2 SVGIG (reference sequence). The CDR3 spans 11 residues. CDR3 coding DNA: TGTGCCTGGAGATTAATGTATGGCTACACCTTC. This translates into CAWRLMYGYTF.

The chain is built from TRBV6-1 and TRBJ1-6; TRBD1 aligns across 7 bases. Germline lookup yields CDR1 MNHNS and CDR2 SASEGT. The CDR3 length is 14 residues. The trim removed 2 bases at V and 7 bases at J, leaving 2 bases unmatched. The CDR3 DNA reads as TGTGCCAGCAGTGAAAGGGACAGAAATTCACCCCTCCACTTT. Its protein is CASSERDRNSPLHF.

This chain uses TRBV7-9 with TRBJ1-4, with TRBD1 matching 8 bases. Germline V lookup: CDR1 SEHNR, CDR2 FQNEAQ (reference sequence). Losses at the gene ends were 5 bases for V and 8 bases for J; bases not matched to a gene: 10. The CDR3 loop spans 15 amino acids. The CDR3 bases are TGTGCCAGCAGCCCCCCACAGGGGGAGGACGAAAAACTGTTTTTT. Translated, it gives CASSPPQGEDEKLFF. Full variable domain (outside the CDR3, taken from reference TRBV7-9 and TRBJ1-4): DTGVSQNPRHKITKRGQNVTFRCDPISEHNRLYWYRQTLGQGPEFLTYFQNEAQLEKSRLLSDRFSAERPKGSFSTLEIQRTEQGDSAMYLCASSPPQGEDEKLFFGSGTQLSVL.

The genes are TRBV12-5 and TRBJ2-7; unclear D gene. The CDR3 is 12 residues long. The germline V gene has CDR1 LGHNT and CDR2 FRNRAP. Deletions cut 2 bases from V and 3 bases from J, with 5 bases between. Written as DNA, the CDR3 is TGTGCTAGTGGTTTGAACAGCTACGAGCAGTACTTC. Translating it yields CASGLNSYEQYF.

This clone was detected only a few times. The DNA for the CDR3 is TGTGCCAGCAGCTTAGTTCGGTCAGGGGATTCACCCCTCCACTTT. Protein product: CASSLVRSGDSPLHF. The chain couples TRBV11-2 to TRBJ1-6; TRBD1 might be the D (6 bases). The CDR3 loop spans 15 amino acids. V was shortened by 1 base and J by 8 bases, with 12 bases between the two germline ends. Germline assignment: CDR1 SGHAT and CDR2 FQNNGV.

The V call is TRBV14, the J call TRBJ2-7; TRBD2 agrees at 7 bases. CDR3 size: 16 residues. The V gene's germline CDR1 is SGHDN and CDR2 FVKESK. The V and J ends lost 0 bases and 4 bases, in that order; junction bases with no gene match: 9. Written as DNA, the CDR3 is TGTGCCAGCAGCCAAGATCTGAGTAGCGGGTCTTACGAGCAGTACTTC. This encodes CASSQDLSSGSYEQYF.

The rearrangement uses TRBV7-9 and TRBJ1-5; 8 nucleotides agree with TRBD1. V lost 4 bases to trimming and J lost 4 bases; unmatched junction nucleotides: 3. Germline CDR1 and CDR2: SEHNR and FQNEAQ (reference sequence). This CDR3 has 14 residues. CDR3 DNA sequence: TGTGCCAGCAGCTCGGACAGGGCTAATCAGCCCCAGCATTTT. Translated, it gives CASSSDRANQPQHF.

The chain employs TRBV19 and TRBJ2-5; the D gene is possibly TRBD1 (6 bases). The CDR3 is made up of 15 amino acids. The germline V gene has CDR1 LNHDA and CDR2 SQIVND (reference sequence). V dropped 0 bases and J dropped 4 bases, with 12 bases sitting between them. CDR3 region: CASSIDRVGGETQYF. In DNA, the CDR3 is TGTGCCAGTAGTATAGATCGGGTAGGGGGAGAGACCCAGTACTTC.

This clone was observed a handful of times. V gene TRBV11-3 combines with J gene TRBJ2-7; 10 positions agree with TRBD1. Per the germline V gene, CDR1 is SGHNT and CDR2 is YENEEA. The CDR3 spans 15 residues. The J segment lost 3 bases and the V segment lost 4 bases, leaving 6 bases of the junction unmatched. The CDR3 DNA follows: TGTGCCAGCAGCTCCGGGACAGGGGCTTACTACGAGCAGTACTTC. Translation: CASSSGTGAYYEQYF. The full variable domain, with the rest looked up from reference TRBV11-3 and TRBJ2-7, is EAGVVQSPRYKIIEKKQPVAFWCNPISGHNTLYWYLQNLGQGPELLIRYENEEAVDDSQLPKDRFSAERLKGVDSTLKIQPAELGDSAVYLCASSSGTGAYYEQYFGPGTRLTVT.

The chain couples TRBV11-2 to TRBJ1-1; possibly TRBD1 for D (6 bases). The CDR3 sequence is 14 residues long. The germline gives CDR1 SGHAT, CDR2 FQNNGV. With 2 bases removed from V and 0 bases from J, the gap between germline ends came to 7 bases. The CDR3 DNA reads as TGTGCCAGCAGCTTACGGGACATGAACACTGAAGCTTTCTTT. It encodes CASSLRDMNTEAFF.

V usage is TRBV28 and J usage is TRBJ1-4, with 9 nucleotides matching TRBD1. CDR1 is MDHEN and CDR2 is SYDVKM in the germline V gene. The CDR3 is made up of 19 amino acids. V trimming: 1 base; J trimming: 2 bases; junction bases outside the gene matches: 11. The chain's CDR3 is CASSLFGTGSPGTNEKLFF. The CDR3 region has the DNA TGTGCCAGCAGTTTATTTGGGACAGGGTCCCCAGGGACTAATGAAAAACTGTTTTTT.

The genes are TRBV30 and TRBJ2-5; TRBD2 matches at 11 bases. V shed 2 bases and J 3 bases; nucleotides not matched to a gene: 5. Germline CDR1 GTSNPN, CDR2 SVGIG (reference sequence). The length of the CDR3 is 15 residues. The CDR3 nucleotides read TGTGCCTGGAGTCCCGGGACTAGCGGCAAAGAGACCCAGTACTTC. This translates into CAWSPGTSGKETQYF.

The chain is built from TRBV6-6 and TRBJ2-7, with D unclear. V lost 1 base and J 6 bases, leaving 10 bases between the germline ends. The CDR3 loop spans 13 amino acids. Germline CDR1 is MNHNY and CDR2 is SVGAGI (reference sequence). The CDR3: CASSYFSSGEQYF. Written as DNA, the CDR3 is TGTGCCAGCAGTTACTTCTCCTCGGGCGAGCAGTACTTC.

CDR3 loop: CASSVTGSVTGELFF. DNA for the CDR3: TGTGCCAGCAGCGTAACCGGGAGTGTCACCGGGGAGCTGTTTTTT. The genes are TRBV9 and TRBJ2-2, with a possible D match to TRBD2 (6 bases). The CDR3 runs 15 residues. Trimming shortened V by 1 base and J by 4 bases, and 11 bases separated the two germline ends. Germline assignment: CDR1 SGDLS and CDR2 YYNGEE.

This chain connects TRBV18 to TRBJ2-7; 7 nucleotides line up with TRBD1. The closer fit of TRBJ2-5 to the DNA end suggests the J call may be wrong. The CDR3 extends over 15 amino acids. Germline V lookup: CDR1 KGHSH, CDR2 LQKENI. DNA for the CDR3: TGTGCCAGCTCACCACCAGGGGGCGCAGGGGAGACCCAGTACTTC. The encoded protein is CASSPPGGAGETQYF.

The V call is TRBV30, the J call TRBJ1-2; TRBD1 agrees at 8 bases. With 4 bases clipped from V and 6 bases from J, the junction kept 10 bases outside the gene matches. The CDR3 has 14 residues. CDR1 and CDR2 (germline): GTSNPN, SVGIG (reference sequence). The CDR3 sequence is CAWTPHGTGHGYTF. The CDR3 DNA reads TGTGCCTGGACCCCCCACGGGACAGGCCATGGCTACACCTTC.

The chain joins TRBV7-6 to TRBJ2-7; D is unclear. CDR1 is SGHVS and CDR2 is FNYEAQ in the germline V gene. This CDR3 region has 13 residues. With 1 base removed from V and 6 bases from J, the gap between germline ends came to 10 bases. In nucleotides, the CDR3 is TGTGCCAGCAGCTTAGGGGCCCCCCGCGAGCAGTACTTC. Translating it yields CASSLGAPREQYF.